The present entry profiles one TCR beta chain with its context. The antigen is unknown. V lost 7 bases and J lost 2, with 17 bases in between. Looked up from germline, CDR1 is MNHNY and CDR2 is SVGAGI (reference sequence). The CDR3 totals 15 residues. TCRdb's copy holds only in-frame clones and misses some; the assay was immunoSEQ multiplex PCR. The sample holds 55,000 to 70,000 clones, roughly four fifths seen once. Focal radiation was given together with CTLA-4 blockade (ipilimumab) to patients with chemo-refractory metastatic non-small-cell lung cancer. The data were taken from a study of radiotherapy plus CTLA-4 blockade in lung cancer. On the study more broadly: An objective response was seen in 15% to 20% of patients, and disease control in more than 25%.

General study points: Reports identified early blood T cell clone dynamics, with interferon-beta, as the best response predictor. After radiotherapy and ipilimumab, tumor-derived clones expanded in peripheral blood.

The receptor was derived from a human donor with non-small cell lung cancer who had a complete response to radiotherapy plus ipilimumab. V and J are TRBV6-6 and TRBJ1-2, with a weak D call TRBD1 (6 bases). Sequences were derived from peripheral blood, sampled from a patient treated with radiotherapy plus ipilimumab. In nucleotides, the CDR3 is TGTGCCAGCACTTTACTCGTCAGGGGCAACTATGGCTACACCTTC. Protein sequence: CASTLLVRGNYGYTF.